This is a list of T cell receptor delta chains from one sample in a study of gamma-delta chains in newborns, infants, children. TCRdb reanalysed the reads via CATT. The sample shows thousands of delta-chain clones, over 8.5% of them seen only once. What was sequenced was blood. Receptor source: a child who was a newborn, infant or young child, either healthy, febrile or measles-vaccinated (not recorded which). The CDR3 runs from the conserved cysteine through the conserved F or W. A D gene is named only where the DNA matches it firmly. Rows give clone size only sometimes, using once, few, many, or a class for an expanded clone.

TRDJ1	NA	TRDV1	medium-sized	CALGELLVPKGGTLHKLIF	TGTGCTCTTGGGGAACTATTGGTTCCTAAGGGGGGGACTCTACATAAACTCATCTTT
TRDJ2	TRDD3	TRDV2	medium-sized	CACDLLGDTAAQLFF	TGTGCCTGTGACTTACTGGGGGATACGGCAGCACAACTCTTCTTT
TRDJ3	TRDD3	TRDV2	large	CACDILGGTSSWDTRQMFF	TGTGCCTGTGACATACTGGGGGGTACGAGCTCCTGGGACACCCGACAGATGTTTTTC
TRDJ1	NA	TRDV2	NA	CACDTLPGVGKLTF	TGTGCCTGTGATACCTTGCCGGGGGTAGGGAAACTCACCTTT
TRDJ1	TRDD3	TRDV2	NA	CATVGDTDKLIF	TGTGCCACGGTGGGGGATACCGATAAACTCATCTTT
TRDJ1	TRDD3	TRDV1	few	CALGELRIGYWGIRVRVRTDKLIF	TGTGCTCTTGGGGAACTAAGGATAGGCTACTGGGGGATACGTGTGAGAGTACGCACCGATAAACTCATCTTT
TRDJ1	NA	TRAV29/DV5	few	CAASALGSYVLGDYTDKLIF	TGTGCAGCAAGCGCGTTAGGTTCCTACGTTTTGGGGGATTACACCGATAAACTCATCTTT
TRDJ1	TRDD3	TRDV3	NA	CAFNVSDLGDTVITDKLIF	TGTGCCTTTAATGTTTCGGACCTGGGGGATACCGTTATCACCGATAAACTCATCTTT
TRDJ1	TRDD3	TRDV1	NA	CALGVGLPENYWGIQDKLIF	TGTGCTCTTGGGGTGGGTCTTCCCGAAAATTACTGGGGGATACAAGACAAACTCATCTTT
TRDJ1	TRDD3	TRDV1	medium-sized	CALGESLGVLTDKLIF	TGTGCTCTTGGGGAGAGCCTGGGGGTCTTGACCGATAAACTCATCTTT
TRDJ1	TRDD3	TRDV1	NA	CALGEPGPPSLLGDTLYTDKLIF	TGTGCTCTTGGGGAACCGGGCCCCCCTTCCCTACTGGGGGATACGCTGTACACCGATAAACTCATCTTT
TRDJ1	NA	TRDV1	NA	CALGEPHGLPTTTTGGYTDKLIF	TGTGCTCTTGGGGAACCTCACGGCCTTCCTACTACGACAACTGGGGGATACACCGATAAACTCATCTTT
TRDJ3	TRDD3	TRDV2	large	CACDTVLGDTRSWDTRQMFF	TGTGCCTGTGACACCGTACTGGGGGATACGCGCTCCTGGGACACCCGACAGATGTTTTTC
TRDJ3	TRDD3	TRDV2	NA	CARRWGYVSWDTRQMFF	TGTGCCAGAAGGTGGGGATACGTCTCCTGGGACACCCGACAGATGTTTTTC
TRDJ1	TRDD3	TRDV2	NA	CASLSTGGSIPYTDKLIF	TGTGCCAGCCTGTCTACTGGGGGATCCATCCCCTACACCGATAAACTCATCTTT
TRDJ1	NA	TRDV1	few	CALGELPIFLPGGRSDKLIF	TGTGCTCTTGGGGAACTCCCTATTTTCCTACCCGGGGGACGGTCCGATAAACTCATCTTT
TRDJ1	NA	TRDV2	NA	CACDPLTTGGHGLCTDKLIF	TGTGCCTGTGACCCCCTGACGACGGGGGGTCACGGCCTGTGCACCGATAAACTCATCTTT
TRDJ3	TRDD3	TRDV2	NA	CATVVLGDTRAWDTRQMFF	TGTGCCACCGTAGTACTGGGGGATACGAGGGCCTGGGACACCCGACAGATGTTTTTC
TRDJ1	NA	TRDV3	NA	CAFNPPGIHSYTDKLIF	TGTGCCTTTAATCCCCCGGGGATCCATTCGTACACCGATAAACTCATCTTT
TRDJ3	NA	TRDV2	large	CACDSAGSPWDTRQMFF	TGTGCCTGTGACTCCGCCGGATCCCCCTGGGACACCCGACAGATGTTTTTC
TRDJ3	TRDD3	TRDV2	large	CACDSLLGDTWDTRQMFF	TGTGCCTGTGACTCCTTACTGGGGGATACCTGGGACACCCGACAGATGTTTTTC
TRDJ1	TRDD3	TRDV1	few	CALGDQAGVSLPWGIRGTDKLIF	TGTGCTCTTGGGGACCAAGCTGGGGTTTCCCTCCCCTGGGGGATAAGGGGCACCGATAAACTCATCTTT
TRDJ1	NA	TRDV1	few	CALGDPPRLSVPTVLGWTDKLIF	TGTGCTCTTGGGGATCCTCCCAGGCTCAGTGTTCCTACCGTACTGGGTTGGACCGATAAACTCATCTTT
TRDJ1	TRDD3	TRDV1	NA	CALGPPGGYSPDKLIF	TGTGCTCTTGGGCCCCCTGGGGGATACTCCCCCGATAAACTCATCTTT
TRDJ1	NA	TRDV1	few	CALGEEGRYRPTDKLIF	TGTGCTCTTGGGGAAGAGGGACGATACCGACCTACCGATAAACTCATCTTT
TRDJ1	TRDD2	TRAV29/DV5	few	CAASVFLPRLYTDKLIF	TGTGCAGCAAGCGTATTCCTACCGCGGTTGTACACCGATAAACTCATCTTT
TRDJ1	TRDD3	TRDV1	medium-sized	CALGDGGVLKVLGDHTYTDKLIF	TGTGCTCTTGGGGACGGCGGAGTCCTAAAGGTCCTGGGGGATCACACATACACCGATAAACTCATCTTT
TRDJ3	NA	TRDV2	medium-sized	CACDTVGSSSWDTRQMFF	TGTGCCTGTGACACCGTGGGGTCAAGCTCCTGGGACACCCGACAGATGTTTTTC
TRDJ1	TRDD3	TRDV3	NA	CAFRPSPYWGIIPDKLIF	TGTGCCTTTAGACCTTCCCCGTACTGGGGGATAATCCCCGATAAACTCATCTTT
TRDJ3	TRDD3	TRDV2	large	CACDTVGGYGDSWDTRQMFF	TGTGCCTGTGACACCGTTGGGGGATATGGGGACTCCTGGGACACCCGACAGATGTTTTTC
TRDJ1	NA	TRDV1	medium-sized	CALGERPGIKDKLIF	TGTGCTCTTGGGGAACGGCCTGGGATTAAAGATAAACTCATCTTT
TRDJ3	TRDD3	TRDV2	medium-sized	CASTGGYSWDTRQMFF	TGTGCCTCTACTGGGGGATACTCCTGGGACACCCGACAGATGTTTTTC
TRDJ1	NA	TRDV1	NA	CALGEDLLKTDKLIF	TGTGCTCTTGGGGAAGACCTACTGAAGACCGATAAACTCATCTTT
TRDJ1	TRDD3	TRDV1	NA	CALGEEVHSYRWGIWVWYTDKLIF	TGTGCTCTTGGGGAAGAGGTGCATTCATATCGATGGGGGATATGGGTGTGGTACACCGATAAACTCATCTTT
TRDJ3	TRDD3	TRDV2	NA	CATIGGYSWDTRQMFF	TGTGCCACGATCGGGGGATACTCCTGGGACACCCGACAGATGTTTTTC
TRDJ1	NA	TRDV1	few	CALGPRPLPPLSALRGPTDKLIF	TGTGCTCTTGGGCCTCGGCCTCTCCCCCCCCTCAGTGCGCTCCGGGGTCCGACCGATAAACTCATCTTT